Below, one T cell receptor beta chain is given with its context. Its antigen remains unknown. The method was immunoSEQ multiplex PCR; TCRdb's version includes in-frame clones alone and lacks a portion of them. The sample has about 200,000 clones; approximately 80% are singletons. The donors were members of the validation cohort comprising roughly 130 subjects, separate from the approximately 700-subject first cohort. CDR3 length: 15 amino acids. The germline gives CDR1 LNHNV, CDR2 YYDKDF (reference sequence). Trimming took 3 bases from V and 3 from J, leaving 12 bases between them. The data derive from a study of cytomegalovirus exposure and HLA in healthy donors. At the level of the study: The roughly 110 validation repertoires matched the 500 to 750 first-cohort repertoires in platform, a later analysis reported. Study-level points and caveats: The study labeled 180 or so TCR beta chains cytomegalovirus-associated.

This receptor was identified in a woman aged 30 to 39 in good health and CMV-seropositive. The rearrangement uses TRBV15 and TRBJ1-3; the D gene is possibly TRBD1 (5 bases). Sample: PBMCs. Written as DNA, the CDR3 is TGTGCCACCAGCAGGGACAAGGGGTTTGGAAACACCATATATTTT. Its protein product is CATSRDKGFGNTIYF.